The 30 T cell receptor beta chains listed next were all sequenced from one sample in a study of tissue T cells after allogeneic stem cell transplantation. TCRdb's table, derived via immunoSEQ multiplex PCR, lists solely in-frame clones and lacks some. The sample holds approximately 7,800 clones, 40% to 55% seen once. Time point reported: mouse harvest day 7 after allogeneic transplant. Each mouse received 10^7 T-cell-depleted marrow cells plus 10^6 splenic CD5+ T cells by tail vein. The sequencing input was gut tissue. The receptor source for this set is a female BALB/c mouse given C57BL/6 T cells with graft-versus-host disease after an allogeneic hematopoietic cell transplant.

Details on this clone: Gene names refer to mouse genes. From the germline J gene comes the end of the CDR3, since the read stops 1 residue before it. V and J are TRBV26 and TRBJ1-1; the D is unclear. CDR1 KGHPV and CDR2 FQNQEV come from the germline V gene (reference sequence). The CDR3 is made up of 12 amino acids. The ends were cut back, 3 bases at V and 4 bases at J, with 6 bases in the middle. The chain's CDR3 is CASSLGFTEVFF. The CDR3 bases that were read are TGTGCCAGCAGTCTTGGGTTCACAGAAGTCTTC.

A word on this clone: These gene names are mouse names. The DNA read from the CDR3 is TGTGCCAGCTCTCCGGGACTGGGGGGGGAAACGCTGTAT. Protein: CASSPGLGGETLY. The whole CDR3 is CASSPGLGGETLYF. V gene TRBV12-1 combines with J gene TRBJ2-3, with 13 bases identical to TRBD2. The read ends 1 residue shy of where the CDR3 ends; the end is completed using the germline J gene. CDR3 size: 14 residues. Germline V CDR1 and CDR2: SGHSN, HYEKVE. V lost 2 bases to trimming and J lost 6 bases; unmatched junction nucleotides: 1. Full variable domain (remainder filled in from reference TRBV12-1 and TRBJ2-3): DSGVVQSPRHIIKEKGGRSVLTCIPISGHSNVVWYQQTLGKELKFLIQHYEKVERDKGFLPSRFSVQQFDDYHSEMNMSALELEDSAMYFCASSPGLGGETLYFGSGTRLTVL.

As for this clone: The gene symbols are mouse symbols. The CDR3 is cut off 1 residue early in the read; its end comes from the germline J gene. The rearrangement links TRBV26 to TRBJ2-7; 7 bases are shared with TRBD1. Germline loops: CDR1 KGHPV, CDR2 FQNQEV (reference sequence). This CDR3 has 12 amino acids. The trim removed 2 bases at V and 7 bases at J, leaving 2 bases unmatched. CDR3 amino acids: CASSLDRDEQYF. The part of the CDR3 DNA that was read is TGTGCCAGCAGTCTGGACAGGGACGAACAGTAC.

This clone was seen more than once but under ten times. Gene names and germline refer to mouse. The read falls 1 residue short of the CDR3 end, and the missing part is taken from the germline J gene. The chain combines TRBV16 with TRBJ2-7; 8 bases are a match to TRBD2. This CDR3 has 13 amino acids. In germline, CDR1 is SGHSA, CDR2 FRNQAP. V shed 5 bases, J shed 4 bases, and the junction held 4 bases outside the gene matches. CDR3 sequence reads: CASSIGGEYEQYF. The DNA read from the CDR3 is TGTGCAAGCAGCATTGGGGGGGAATATGAACAGTAC.

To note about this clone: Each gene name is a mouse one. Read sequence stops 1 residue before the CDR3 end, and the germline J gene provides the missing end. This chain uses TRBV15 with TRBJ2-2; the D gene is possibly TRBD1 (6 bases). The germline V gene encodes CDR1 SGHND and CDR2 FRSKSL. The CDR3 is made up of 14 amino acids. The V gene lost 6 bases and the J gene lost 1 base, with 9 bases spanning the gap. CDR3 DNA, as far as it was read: TGTGCCAGCAGCCCGGGACAAAACACCGGGCAGCTCTAC. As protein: CASSPGQNTGQLY. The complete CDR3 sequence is CASSPGQNTGQLYF.

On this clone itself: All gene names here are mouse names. The CDR3 protein is CASGDGQGDSGNTLYF. Partial CDR3 DNA: TGTGCCAGCGGTGATGGACAGGGGGATTCTGGAAATACGCTCTAT. V and J are TRBV13-2 and TRBJ1-3, with TRBD1 matching 9 bases. Sequencing ends 1 residue short of the CDR3 end; the germline J gene provides the rest. V lost 0 bases and J lost 0; bases outside the gene matches: 1. This CDR3 is 16 amino acids long. In germline, CDR1 is NNHNN, CDR2 SYGAGS (reference sequence).

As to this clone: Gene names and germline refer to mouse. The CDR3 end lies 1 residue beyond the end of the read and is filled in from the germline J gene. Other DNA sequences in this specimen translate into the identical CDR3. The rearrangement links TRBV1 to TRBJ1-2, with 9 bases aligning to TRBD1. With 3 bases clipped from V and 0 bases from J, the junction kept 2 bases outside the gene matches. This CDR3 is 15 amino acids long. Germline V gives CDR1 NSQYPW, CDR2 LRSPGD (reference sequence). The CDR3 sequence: CTCSARDRANSDYTF. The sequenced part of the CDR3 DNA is TGCACCTGCAGTGCGCGGGACAGGGCAAACTCCGACTACACC.

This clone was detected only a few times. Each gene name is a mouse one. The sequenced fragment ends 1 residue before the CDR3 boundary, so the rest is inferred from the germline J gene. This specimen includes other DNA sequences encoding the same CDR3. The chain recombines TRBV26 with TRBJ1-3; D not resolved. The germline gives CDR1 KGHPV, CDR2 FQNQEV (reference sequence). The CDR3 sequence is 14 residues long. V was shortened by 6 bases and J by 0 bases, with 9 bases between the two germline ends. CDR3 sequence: CASSLQNSGNTLYF. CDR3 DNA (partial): TGTGCCAGCAGCCTACAGAATTCTGGAAATACGCTCTAT.

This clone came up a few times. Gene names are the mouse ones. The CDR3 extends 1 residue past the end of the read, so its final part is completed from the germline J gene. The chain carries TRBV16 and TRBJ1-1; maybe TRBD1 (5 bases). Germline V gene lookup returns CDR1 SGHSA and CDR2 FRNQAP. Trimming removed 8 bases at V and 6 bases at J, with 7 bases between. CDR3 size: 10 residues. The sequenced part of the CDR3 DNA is TGTGCAAGCGCAGGGTCAGAAGTCTTC. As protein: CASAGSEVF. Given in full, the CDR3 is CASAGSEVFF.

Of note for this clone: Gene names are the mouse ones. The part of the CDR3 DNA that was read is TGTGCCAGCAGTCTGTCAGGGGGCACAGAAGTCTTC. The encoded protein is CASSLSGGTEVF. Given in full, the CDR3 is CASSLSGGTEVFF. This chain uses TRBV26 with TRBJ1-1; D perhaps matches TRBD1 (6 bases). Coverage ceases 1 residue before the CDR3 finishes, and the germline J gene fills in the end. The germline CDR1 and CDR2 sequences are KGHPV and FQNQEV (reference sequence). The V and J ends lost 0 bases and 4 bases respectively, with 6 bases between them. There are 13 residues in the CDR3. Drawing the rest from reference TRBV26 and TRBJ1-1, the complete variable domain is NSKVIQTPRYLVKGQGQKAKMRCIPEKGHPVVFWYQQNKNNEFKFLINFQNQEVLQQIDMTEKRFSAECPSNSPCSLEIQSSEAGDSALYLCASSLSGGTEVFFGKGTRLTVV.

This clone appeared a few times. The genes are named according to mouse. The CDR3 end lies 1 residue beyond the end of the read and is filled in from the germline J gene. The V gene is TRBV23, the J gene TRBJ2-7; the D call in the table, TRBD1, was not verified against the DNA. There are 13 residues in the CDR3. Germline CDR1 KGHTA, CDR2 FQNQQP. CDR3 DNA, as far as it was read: TGCTCCAGCCCCCGGGACAGGGGCTATGAACAGTAC. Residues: CSSPRDRGYEQY. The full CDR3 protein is CSSPRDRGYEQYF.

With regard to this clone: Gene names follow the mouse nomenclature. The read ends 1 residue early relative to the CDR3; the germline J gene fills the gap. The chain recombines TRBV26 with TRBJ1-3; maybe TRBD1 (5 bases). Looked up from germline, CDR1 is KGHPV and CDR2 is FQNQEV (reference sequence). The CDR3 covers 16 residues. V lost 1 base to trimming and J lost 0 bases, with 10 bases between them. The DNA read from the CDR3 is TGTGCCAGCAGTCTGTTCCAGGGCTATTCTGGAAATACGCTCTAT. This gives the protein CASSLFQGYSGNTLY. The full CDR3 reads CASSLFQGYSGNTLYF.

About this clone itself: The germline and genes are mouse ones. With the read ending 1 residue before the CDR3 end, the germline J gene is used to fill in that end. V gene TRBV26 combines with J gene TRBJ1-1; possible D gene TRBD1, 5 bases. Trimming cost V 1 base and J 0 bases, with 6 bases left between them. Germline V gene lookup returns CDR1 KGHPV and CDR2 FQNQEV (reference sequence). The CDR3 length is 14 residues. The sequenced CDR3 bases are TGTGCCAGCAGTCTGTGGACAACAAACACAGAAGTCTTC. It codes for CASSLWTTNTEVF. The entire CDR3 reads CASSLWTTNTEVFF.

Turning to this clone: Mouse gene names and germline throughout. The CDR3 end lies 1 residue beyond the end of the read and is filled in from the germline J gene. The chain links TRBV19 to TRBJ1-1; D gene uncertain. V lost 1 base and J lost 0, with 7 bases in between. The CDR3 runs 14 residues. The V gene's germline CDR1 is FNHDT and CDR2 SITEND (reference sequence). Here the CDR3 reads CASSIRRANTEVFF. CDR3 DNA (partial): TGTGCCAGCAGTATACGACGGGCAAACACAGAAGTCTTC.

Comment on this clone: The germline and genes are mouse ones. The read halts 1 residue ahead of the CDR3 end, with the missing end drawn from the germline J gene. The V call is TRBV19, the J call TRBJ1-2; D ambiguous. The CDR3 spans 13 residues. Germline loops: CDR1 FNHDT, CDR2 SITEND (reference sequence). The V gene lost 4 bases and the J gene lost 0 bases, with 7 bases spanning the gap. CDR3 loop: CASSPEANSDYTF. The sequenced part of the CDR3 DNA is TGTGCCAGCAGTCCCGAAGCAAACTCCGACTACACC.

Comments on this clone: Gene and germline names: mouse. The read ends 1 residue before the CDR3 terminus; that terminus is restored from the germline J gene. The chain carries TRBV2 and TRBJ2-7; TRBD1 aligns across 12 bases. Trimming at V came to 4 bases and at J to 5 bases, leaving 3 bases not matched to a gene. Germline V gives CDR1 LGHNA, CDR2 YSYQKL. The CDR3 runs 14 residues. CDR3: CASSRGQGADEQYF. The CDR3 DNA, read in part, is TGTGCCAGCAGCCGGGGACAGGGGGCGGATGAACAGTAC.

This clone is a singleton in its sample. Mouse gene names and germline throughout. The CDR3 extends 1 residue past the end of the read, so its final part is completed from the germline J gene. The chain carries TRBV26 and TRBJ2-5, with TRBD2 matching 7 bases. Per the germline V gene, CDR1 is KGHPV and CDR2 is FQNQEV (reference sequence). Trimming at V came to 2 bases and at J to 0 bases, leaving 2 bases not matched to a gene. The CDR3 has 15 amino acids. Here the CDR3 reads CASSLDGGNQDTQYF. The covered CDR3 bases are TGTGCCAGCAGTCTGGATGGGGGGAACCAAGACACCCAGTAC.

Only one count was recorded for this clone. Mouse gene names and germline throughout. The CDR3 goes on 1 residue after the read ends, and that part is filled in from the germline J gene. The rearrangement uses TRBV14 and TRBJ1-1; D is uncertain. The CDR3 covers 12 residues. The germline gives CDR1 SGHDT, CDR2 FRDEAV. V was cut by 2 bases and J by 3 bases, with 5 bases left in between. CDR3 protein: CASSFSDTEVFF. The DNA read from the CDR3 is TGTGCCAGCAGTTTTAGCGACACAGAAGTCTTC.

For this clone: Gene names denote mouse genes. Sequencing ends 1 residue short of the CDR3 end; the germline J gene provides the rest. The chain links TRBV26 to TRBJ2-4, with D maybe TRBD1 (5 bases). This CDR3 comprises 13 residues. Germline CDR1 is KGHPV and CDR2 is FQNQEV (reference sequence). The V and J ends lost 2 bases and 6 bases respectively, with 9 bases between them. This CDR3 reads CASSLPGRNTLYF. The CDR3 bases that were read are TGTGCCAGCAGTCTGCCAGGGCGGAACACCTTGTAC.

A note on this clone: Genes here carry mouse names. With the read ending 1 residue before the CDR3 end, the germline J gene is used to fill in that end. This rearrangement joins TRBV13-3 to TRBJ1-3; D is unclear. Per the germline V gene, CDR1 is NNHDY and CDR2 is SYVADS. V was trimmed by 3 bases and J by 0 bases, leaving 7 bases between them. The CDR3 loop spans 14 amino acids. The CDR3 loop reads CASSGGFSGNTLYF. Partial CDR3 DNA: TGTGCCAGCAGTGGAGGGTTTTCTGGAAATACGCTCTAT.

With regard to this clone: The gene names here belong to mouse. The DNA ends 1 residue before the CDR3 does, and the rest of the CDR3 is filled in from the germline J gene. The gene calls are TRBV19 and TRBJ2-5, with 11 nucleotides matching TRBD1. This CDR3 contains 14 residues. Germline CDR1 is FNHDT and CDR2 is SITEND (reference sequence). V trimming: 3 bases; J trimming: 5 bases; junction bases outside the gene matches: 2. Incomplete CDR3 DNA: TGTGCCAGCAGTACGGACAGGGGGCGAGACACCCAGTAC. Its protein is CASSTDRGRDTQY. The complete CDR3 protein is CASSTDRGRDTQYF. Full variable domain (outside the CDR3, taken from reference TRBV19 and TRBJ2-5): GGIITQTPKFLIGQEGQKLTLKCQQNFNHDTMYWYRQDSGKGLRLIYYSITENDLQKGDLSEGYDASREKKSSFSLTVTSAQKNEMAVFLCASSTDRGRDTQYFGPGTRLLVL.

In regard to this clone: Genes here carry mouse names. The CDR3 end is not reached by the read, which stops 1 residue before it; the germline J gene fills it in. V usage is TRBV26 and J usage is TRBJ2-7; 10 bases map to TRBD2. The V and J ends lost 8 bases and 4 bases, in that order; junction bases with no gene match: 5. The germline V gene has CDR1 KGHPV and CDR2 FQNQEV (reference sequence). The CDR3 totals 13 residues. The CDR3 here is CASSTGGSYEQYF. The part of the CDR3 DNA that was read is TGTGCCAGCTCGACTGGGGGGTCTTATGAACAGTAC.

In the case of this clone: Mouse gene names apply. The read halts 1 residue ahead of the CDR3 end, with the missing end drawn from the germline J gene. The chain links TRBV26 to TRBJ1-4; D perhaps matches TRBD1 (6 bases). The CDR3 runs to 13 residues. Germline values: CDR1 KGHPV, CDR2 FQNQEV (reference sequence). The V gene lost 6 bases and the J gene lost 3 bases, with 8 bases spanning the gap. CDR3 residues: CASRQGTNERLFF. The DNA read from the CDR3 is TGTGCCAGCAGGCAGGGGACCAACGAAAGATTATTT.

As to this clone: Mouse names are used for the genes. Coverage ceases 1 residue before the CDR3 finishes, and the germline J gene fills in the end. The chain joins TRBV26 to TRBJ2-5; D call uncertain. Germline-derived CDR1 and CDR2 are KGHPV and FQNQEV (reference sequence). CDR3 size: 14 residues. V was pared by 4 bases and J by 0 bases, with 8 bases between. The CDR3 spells CASSHTHNQDTQYF. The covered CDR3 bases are TGTGCCAGCAGTCATACACATAACCAAGACACCCAGTAC.

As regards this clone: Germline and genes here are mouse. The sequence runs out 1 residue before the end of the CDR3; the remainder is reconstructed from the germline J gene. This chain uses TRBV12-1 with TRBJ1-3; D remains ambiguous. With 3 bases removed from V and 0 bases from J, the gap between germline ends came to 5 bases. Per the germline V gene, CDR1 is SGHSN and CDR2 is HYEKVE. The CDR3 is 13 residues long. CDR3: CASSGDSGNTLYF. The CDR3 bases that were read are TGTGCCAGCTCTGGGGATTCTGGAAATACGCTCTAT.

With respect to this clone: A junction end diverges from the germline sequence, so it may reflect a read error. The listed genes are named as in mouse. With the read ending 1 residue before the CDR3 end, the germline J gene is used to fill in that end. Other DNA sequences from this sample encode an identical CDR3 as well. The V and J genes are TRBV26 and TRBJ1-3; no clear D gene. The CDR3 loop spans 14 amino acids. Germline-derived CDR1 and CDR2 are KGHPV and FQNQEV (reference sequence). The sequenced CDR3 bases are TGCGCCAGCAGTCTACCCAATTCTGGAAATACGCTCTAT. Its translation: CASSLPNSGNTLY. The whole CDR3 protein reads CASSLPNSGNTLYF.

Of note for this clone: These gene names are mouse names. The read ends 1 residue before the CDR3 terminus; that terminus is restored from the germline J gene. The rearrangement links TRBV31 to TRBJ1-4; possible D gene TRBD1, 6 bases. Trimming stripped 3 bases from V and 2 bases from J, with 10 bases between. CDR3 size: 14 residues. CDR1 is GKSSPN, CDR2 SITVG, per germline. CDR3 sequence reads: CAWSLQGSNERLFF. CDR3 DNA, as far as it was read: TGTGCCTGGAGCCTCCAGGGGTCCAACGAAAGATTATTT.

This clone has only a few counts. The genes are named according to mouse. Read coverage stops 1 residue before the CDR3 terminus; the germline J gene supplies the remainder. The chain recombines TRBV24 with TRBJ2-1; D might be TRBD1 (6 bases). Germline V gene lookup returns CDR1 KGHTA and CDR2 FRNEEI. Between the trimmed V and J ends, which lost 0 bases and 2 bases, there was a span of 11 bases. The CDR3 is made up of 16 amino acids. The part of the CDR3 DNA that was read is TGTGCCAGCAGTCTGTATCACAGGGAGGACTATGCTGAGCAGTTC. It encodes CASSLYHREDYAEQF. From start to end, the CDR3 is CASSLYHREDYAEQFF.

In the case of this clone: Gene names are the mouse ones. This CDR3 is CASSLATSQNTLYF. CDR3 DNA (partial): TGTGCCAGCAGTCTCGCAACTAGTCAAAACACCTTGTAC. The rearrangement links TRBV26 to TRBJ2-4; D is undetermined. The read gets to within 1 residue of the CDR3 end, and the germline J gene fills in the rest. There are 14 residues in the CDR3. Germline loops: CDR1 KGHPV, CDR2 FQNQEV (reference sequence). Trimming removed 3 bases at V and 0 bases at J, with 7 bases between.

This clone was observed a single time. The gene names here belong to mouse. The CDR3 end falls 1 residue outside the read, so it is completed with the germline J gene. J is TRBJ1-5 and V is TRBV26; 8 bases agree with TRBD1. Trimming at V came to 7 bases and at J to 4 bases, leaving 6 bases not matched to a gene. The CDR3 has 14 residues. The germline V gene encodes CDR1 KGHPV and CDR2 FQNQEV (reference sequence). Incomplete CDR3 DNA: TGTGCCAGCAACCGGGACAGGCGAAACCAGGCTCCGCTT. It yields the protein CASNRDRRNQAPL. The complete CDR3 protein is CASNRDRRNQAPLF.